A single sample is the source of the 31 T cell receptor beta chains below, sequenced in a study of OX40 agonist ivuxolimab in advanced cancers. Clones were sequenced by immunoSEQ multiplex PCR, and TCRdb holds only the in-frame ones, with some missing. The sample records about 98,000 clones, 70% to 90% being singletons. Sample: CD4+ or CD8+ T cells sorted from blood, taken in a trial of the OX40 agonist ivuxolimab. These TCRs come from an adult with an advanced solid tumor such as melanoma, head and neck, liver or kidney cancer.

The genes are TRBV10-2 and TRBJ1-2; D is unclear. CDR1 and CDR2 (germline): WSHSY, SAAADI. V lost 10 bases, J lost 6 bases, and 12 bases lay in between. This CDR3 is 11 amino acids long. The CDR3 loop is CAIRDGDGYTF. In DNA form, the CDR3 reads TGCGCCATCCGTGATGGTGATGGCTACACCTTC.

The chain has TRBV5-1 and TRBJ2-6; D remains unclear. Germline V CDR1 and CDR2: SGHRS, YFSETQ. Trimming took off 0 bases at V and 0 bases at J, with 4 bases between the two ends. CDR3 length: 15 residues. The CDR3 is CASSLGASGANVLTF. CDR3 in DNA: TGCGCCAGCAGCTTGGGGGCCTCTGGGGCCAACGTCCTGACTTTC. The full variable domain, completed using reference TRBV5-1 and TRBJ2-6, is KAGVTQTPRYLIKTRGQQVTLSCSPISGHRSVSWYQQTPGQGLQFLFEYFSETQRNKGNFPGRFSGRQFSNSRSEMNVSTLELGDSALYLCASSLGASGANVLTFGAGSRLTVL.

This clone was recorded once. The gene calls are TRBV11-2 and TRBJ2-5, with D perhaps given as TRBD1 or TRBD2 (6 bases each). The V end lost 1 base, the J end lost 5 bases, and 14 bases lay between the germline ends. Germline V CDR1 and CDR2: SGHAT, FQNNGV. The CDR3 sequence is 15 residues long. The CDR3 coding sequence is TGTGCCAGCAGCTTAGGATGGGGGGCGGAGGAGACCCAGTACTTC. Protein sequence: CASSLGWGAEETQYF.

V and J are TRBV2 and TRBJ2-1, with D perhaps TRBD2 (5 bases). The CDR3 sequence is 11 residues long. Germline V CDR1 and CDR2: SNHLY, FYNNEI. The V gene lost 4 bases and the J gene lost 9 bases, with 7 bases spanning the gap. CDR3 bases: TGTGCCAGCAGTGGGACTGTTGAGCAGTTCTTC. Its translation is CASSGTVEQFF.

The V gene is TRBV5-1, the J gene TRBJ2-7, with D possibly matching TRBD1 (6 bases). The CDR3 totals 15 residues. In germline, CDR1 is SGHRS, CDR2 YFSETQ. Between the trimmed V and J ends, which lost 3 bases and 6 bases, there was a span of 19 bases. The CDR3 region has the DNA TGCGCCAGCAGCTCGACGGTGGGGGCCGCACGCGAGCAGTACTTC. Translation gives CASSSTVGAAREQYF.

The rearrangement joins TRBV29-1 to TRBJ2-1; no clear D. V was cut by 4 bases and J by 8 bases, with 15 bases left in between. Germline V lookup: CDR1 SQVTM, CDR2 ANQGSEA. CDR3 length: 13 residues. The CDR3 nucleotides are TGCAGCGTTGCCCGGTCAGTTGGCGATGAGCAGTTCTTC. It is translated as CSVARSVGDEQFF.

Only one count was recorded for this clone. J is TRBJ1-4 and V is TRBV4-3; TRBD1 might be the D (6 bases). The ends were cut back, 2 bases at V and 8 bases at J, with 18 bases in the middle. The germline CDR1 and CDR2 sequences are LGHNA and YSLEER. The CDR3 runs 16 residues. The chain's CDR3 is CASSQNTAGEGEKLFF. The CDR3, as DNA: TGCGCCAGCAGCCAAAATACTGCAGGGGAGGGCGAAAAACTGTTTTTT.

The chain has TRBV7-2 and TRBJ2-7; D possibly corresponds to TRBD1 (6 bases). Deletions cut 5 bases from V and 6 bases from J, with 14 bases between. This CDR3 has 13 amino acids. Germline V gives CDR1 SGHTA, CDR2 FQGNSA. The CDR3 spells CASSLNPRGEQYF. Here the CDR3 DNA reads TGTGCCAGCAGCCTAAACCCCAGGGGCGAGCAGTACTTC.

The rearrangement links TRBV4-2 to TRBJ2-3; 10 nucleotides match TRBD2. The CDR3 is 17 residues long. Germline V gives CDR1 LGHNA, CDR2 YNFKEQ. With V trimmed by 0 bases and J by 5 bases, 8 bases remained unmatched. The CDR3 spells CASSQDVSGGAGDTQYF. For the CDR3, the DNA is TGTGCCAGCAGCCAAGATGTGAGCGGGGGGGCGGGAGATACGCAGTATTTT.

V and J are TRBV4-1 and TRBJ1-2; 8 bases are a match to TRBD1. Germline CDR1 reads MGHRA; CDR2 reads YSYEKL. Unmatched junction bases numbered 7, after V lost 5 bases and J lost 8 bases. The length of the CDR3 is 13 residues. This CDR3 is CASSAQGADGYTF. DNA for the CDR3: TGCGCCAGCAGCGCCCAGGGGGCGGACGGCTACACCTTC.

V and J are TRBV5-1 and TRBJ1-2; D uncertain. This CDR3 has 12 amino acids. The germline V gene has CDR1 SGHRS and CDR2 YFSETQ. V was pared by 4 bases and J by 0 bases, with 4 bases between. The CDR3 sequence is CASSPPNYGYTF. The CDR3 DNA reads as TGCGCCAGCAGCCCTCCTAACTATGGCTACACCTTC.

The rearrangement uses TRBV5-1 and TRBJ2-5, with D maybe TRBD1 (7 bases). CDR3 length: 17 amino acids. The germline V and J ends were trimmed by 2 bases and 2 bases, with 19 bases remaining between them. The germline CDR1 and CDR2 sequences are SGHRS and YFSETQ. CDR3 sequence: CASSFGTLPGQQETQYF. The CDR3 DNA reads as TGCGCCAGCAGCTTTGGGACTCTCCCGGGACAGCAAGAGACCCAGTACTTC.

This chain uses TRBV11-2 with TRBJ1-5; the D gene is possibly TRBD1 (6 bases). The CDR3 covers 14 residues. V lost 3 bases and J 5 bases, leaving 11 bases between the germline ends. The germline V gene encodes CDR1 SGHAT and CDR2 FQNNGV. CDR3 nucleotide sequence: TGTGCCAGCAGCTTCACAGAGGGGGATCAGCCCCAGCATTTT. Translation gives CASSFTEGDQPQHF.

The CDR3, as DNA: TGTGCCAGCAGCCAAGATGGCCTGGGGACCCAGTACTTC. Encoded protein: CASSQDGLGTQYF. The chain has TRBV14 and TRBJ2-5; D call uncertain. The CDR3 extends over 13 amino acids. Trimming removed 0 bases from V and 7 bases from J, with 9 bases in between. Germline values: CDR1 SGHDN, CDR2 FVKESK. Supplemented by reference TRBV14 and TRBJ2-5, the full variable domain reads EAGVTQFPSHSVIEKGQTVTLRCDPISGHDNLYWYRRVMGKEIKFLLHFVKESKQDESGMPNNRFLAERTGGTYSTLKVQPAELEDSGVYFCASSQDGLGTQYFGPGTRLLVL.

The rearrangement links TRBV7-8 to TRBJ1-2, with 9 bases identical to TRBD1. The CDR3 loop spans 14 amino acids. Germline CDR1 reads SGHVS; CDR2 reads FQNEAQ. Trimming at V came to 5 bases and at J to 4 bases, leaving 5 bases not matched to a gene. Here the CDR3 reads CASSQGQGIYGYTF. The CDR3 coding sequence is TGTGCCAGCAGCCAGGGACAGGGTATCTATGGCTACACCTTC.

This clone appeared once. For the CDR3, the DNA is TGTGCCAGCAAATGGGACAGCTCCTACGAGCAGTACTTC. Translating it yields CASKWDSSYEQYF. This sequence joins TRBV2 and TRBJ2-7, with 7 bases lining up with TRBD1. The V gene end was trimmed by 7 bases and the J gene end by 0 bases; junction bases not matched to a gene: 3. Germline CDR1 reads SNHLY; CDR2 reads FYNNEI. CDR3 length: 13 residues.

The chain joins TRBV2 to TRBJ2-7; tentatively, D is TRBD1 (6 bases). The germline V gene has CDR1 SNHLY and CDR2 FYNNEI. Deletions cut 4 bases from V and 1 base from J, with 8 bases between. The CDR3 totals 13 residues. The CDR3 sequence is CASSGGQSYEQYF. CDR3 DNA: TGTGCCAGCAGTGGCGGACAGTCCTACGAGCAGTACTTC.

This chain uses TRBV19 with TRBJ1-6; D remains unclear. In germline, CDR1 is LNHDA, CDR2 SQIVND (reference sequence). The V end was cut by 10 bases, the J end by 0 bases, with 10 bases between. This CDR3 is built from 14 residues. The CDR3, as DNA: TGTGCCACCCGAGGGTCCTCCTATAATTCACCCCTCCACTTT. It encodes CATRGSSYNSPLHF.

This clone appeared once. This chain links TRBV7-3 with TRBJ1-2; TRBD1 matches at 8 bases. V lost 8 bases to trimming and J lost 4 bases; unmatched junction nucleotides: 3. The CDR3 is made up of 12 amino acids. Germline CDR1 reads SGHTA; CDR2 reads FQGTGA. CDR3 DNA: TGTGCCAGCTCGGACAGGGCCTATGGCTACACCTTC. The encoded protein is CASSDRAYGYTF.

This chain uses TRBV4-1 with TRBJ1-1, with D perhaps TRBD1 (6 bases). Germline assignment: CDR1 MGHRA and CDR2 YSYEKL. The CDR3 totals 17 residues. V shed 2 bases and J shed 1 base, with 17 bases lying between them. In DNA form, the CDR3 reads TGCGCCAGCAGCCAACCAACGTCCGGACAGAAGAACACTGAAGCTTTCTTT. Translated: CASSQPTSGQKNTEAFF.

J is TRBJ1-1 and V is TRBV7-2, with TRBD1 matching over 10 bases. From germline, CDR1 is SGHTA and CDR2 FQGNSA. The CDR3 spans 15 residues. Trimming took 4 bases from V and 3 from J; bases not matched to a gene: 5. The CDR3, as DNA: TGTGCCAGCAGCTGGGGGACAGGGGTGGACACTGAAGCTTTCTTT. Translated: CASSWGTGVDTEAFF.

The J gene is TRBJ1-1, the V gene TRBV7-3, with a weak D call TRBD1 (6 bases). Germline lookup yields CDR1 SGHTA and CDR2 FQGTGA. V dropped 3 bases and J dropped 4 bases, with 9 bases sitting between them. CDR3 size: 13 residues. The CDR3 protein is CASSFTGTTEAFF. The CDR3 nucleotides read TGTGCCAGCAGCTTTACAGGGACCACTGAAGCTTTCTTT.

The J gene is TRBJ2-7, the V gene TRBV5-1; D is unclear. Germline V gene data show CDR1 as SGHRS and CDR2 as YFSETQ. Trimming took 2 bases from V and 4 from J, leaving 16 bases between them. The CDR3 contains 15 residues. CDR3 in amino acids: CASSFSPTNRYEQYF. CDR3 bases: TGCGCCAGCAGCTTTTCACCGACCAATCGTTACGAGCAGTACTTC. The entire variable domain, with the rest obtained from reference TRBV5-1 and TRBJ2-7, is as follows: KAGVTQTPRYLIKTRGQQVTLSCSPISGHRSVSWYQQTPGQGLQFLFEYFSETQRNKGNFPGRFSGRQFSNSRSEMNVSTLELGDSALYLCASSFSPTNRYEQYFGPGTRLTVT.

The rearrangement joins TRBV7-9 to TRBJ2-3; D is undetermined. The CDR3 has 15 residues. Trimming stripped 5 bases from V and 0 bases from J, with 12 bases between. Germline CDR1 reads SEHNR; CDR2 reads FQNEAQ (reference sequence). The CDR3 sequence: CASSLLKGSTDTQYF. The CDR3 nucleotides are TGTGCCAGCAGCCTTTTGAAGGGAAGCACAGATACGCAGTATTTT.

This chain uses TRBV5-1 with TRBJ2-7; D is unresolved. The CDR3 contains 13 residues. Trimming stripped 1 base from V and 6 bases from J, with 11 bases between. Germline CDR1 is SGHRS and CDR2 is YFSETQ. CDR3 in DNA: TGCGCCAGCAGCTTGAACCCCGTAGGCGAGCAGTACTTC. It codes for CASSLNPVGEQYF. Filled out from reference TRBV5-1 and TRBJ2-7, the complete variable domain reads KAGVTQTPRYLIKTRGQQVTLSCSPISGHRSVSWYQQTPGQGLQFLFEYFSETQRNKGNFPGRFSGRQFSNSRSEMNVSTLELGDSALYLCASSLNPVGEQYFGPGTRLTVT.

Here the CDR3 reads CASTTPVNTEAFF. CDR3 bases: TGTGCCAGCACCACTCCCGTGAACACTGAAGCTTTCTTT. This chain connects TRBV28 to TRBJ1-1; D not certain. V dropped 7 bases and J dropped 0 bases, with 9 bases sitting between them. The germline V gene has CDR1 MDHEN and CDR2 SYDVKM. There are 13 residues in the CDR3.

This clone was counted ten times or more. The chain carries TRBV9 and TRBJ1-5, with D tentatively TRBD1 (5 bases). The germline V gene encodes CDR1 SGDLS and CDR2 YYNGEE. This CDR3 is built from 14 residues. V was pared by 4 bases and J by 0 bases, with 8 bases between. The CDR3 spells CASSLQDSNQPQHF. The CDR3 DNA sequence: TGTGCCAGCAGCTTACAGGATAGCAATCAGCCCCAGCATTTT.

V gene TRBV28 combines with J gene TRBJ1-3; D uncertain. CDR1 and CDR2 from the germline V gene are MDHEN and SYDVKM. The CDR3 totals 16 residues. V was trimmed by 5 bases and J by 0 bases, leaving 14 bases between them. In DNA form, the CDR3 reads TGTGCCAGCAGTGTACCGGGCCGGTCCTCTGGAAACACCATATATTTT. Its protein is CASSVPGRSSGNTIYF.

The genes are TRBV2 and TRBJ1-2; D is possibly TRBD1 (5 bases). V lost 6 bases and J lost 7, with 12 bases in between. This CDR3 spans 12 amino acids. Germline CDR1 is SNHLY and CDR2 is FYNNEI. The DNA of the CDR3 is TGTGCCAGCAGGGGGGGGACGGCTGGCTACACCTTC. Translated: CASRGGTAGYTF.

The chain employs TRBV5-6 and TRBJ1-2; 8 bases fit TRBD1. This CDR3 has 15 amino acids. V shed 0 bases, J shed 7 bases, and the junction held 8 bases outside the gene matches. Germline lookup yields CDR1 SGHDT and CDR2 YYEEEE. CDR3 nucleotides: TGTGCCAGCAGCTTGGGTAGCCAGGGGGCTGGTGGCTACACCTTC. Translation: CASSLGSQGAGGYTF.

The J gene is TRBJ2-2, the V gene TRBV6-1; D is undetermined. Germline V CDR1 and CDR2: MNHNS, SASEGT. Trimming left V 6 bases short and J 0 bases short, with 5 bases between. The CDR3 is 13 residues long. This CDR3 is CASRGANTGELFF. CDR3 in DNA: TGTGCCAGCAGGGGCGCGAACACCGGGGAGCTGTTTTTT.